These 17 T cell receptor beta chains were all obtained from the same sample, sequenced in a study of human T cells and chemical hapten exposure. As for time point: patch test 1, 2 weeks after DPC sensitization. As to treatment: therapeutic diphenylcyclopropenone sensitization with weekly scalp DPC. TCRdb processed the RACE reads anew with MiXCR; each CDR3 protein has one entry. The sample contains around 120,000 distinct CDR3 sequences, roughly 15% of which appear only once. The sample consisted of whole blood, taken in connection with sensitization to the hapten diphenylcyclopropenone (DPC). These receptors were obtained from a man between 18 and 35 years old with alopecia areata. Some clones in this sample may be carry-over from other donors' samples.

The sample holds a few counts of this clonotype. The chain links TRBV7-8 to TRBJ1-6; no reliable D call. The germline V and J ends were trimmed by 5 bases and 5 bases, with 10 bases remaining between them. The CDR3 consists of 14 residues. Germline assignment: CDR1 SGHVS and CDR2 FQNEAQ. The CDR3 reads CASSPRPDNSPLHF. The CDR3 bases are TGTGCCAGCAGCCCTAGACCAGATAATTCACCCCTCCACTTT.

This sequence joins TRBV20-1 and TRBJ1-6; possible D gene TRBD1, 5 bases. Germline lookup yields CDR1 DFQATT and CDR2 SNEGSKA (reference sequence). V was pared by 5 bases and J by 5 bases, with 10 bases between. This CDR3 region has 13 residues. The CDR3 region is CSAPRANNSPLHF. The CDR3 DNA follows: TGCAGTGCTCCCAGGGCCAATAATTCACCCCTCCACTTT.

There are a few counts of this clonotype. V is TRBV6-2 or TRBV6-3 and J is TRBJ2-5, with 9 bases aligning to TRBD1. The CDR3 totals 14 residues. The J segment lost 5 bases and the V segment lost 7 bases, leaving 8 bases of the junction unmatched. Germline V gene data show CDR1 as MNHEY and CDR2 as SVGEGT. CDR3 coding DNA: TGTGCCAGCAACTCCGGGGACAGGGCGGAGACCCAGTACTTC. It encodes CASNSGDRAETQYF.

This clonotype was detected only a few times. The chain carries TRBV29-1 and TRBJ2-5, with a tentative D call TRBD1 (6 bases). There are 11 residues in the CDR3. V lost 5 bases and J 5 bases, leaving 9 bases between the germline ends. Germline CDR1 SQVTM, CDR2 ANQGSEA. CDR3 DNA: TGCAGCGTTCGTCAGGGGGAGACCCAGTACTTC. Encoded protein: CSVRQGETQYF.

The CDR3 DNA is TGTGCCAGCAGCCAAGATAACGCAGGGGGGCAGCCCCAGCATTTT. Amino acid sequence: CASSQDNAGGQPQHF. V gene TRBV3-1 combines with J gene TRBJ1-5, with 7 positions matching TRBD1. This CDR3 spans 15 amino acids. Per germline, CDR1 LGHDT and CDR2 YNNKEL (reference sequence). The junction had 6 bases not matched to a gene; V was cut back by 0 bases and J by 7 bases.

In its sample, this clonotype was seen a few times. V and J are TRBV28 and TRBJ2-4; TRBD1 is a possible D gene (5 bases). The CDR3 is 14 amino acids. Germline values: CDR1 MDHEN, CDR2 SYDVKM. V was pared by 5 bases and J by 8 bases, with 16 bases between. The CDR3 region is CASSHDSRADIQYF. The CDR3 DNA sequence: TGTGCCAGCAGTCATGACAGCAGGGCAGACATTCAGTACTTC.

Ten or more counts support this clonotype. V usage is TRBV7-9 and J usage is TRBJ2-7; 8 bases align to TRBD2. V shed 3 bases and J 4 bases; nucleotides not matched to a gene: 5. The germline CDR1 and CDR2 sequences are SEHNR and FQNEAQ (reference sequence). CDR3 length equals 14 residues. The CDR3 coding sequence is TGTGCCAGCAGCTTTGGTAGCGGGGTTTACGAGCAGTACGTC. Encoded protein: CASSFGSGVYEQYV.

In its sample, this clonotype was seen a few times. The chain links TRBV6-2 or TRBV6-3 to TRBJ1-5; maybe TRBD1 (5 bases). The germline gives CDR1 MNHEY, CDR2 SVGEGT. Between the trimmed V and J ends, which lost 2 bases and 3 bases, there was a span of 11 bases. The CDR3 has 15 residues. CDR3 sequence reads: CASSYLREINQPQHF. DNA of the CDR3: TGTGCCAGCAGTTACCTCAGGGAGATCAATCAGCCCCAGCATTTT.

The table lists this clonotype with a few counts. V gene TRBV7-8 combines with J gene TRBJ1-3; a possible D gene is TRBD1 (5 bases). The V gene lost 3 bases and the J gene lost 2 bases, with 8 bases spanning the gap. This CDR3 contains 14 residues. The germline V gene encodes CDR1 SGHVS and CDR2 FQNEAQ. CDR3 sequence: CASSLTDTGNTIYF. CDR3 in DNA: TGTGCCAGCAGCTTGACAGATACTGGAAACACCATATATTTT.

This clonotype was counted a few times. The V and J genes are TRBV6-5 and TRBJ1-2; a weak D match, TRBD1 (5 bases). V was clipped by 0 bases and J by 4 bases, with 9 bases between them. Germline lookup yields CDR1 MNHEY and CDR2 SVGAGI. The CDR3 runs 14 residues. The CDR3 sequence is CASSYSTVLYGYTF. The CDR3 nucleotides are TGTGCCAGCAGTTACTCGACAGTGCTCTATGGCTACACCTTC.

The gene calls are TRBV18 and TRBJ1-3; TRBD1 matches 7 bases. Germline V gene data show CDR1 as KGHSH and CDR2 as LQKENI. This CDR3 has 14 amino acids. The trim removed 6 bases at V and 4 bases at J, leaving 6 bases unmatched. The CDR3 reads CASSKGATGNTIYF. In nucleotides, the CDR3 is TGTGCCAGCTCCAAGGGGGCGACCGGAAACACCATATATTTT. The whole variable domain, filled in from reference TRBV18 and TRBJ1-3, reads NAGVMQNPRHLVRRRGQEARLRCSPMKGHSHVYWYRQLPEEGLKFMVYLQKENIIDESGMPKERFSAEFPKEGPSILRIQQVVRGDSAAYFCASSKGATGNTIYFGEGSWLTVV.

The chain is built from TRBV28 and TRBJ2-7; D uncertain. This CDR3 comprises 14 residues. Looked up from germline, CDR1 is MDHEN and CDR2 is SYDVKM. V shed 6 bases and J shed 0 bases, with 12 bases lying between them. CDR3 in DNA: TGTGCCAGCAGCTCCGGGCACCTCTCCTACGAGCAGTACTTC. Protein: CASSSGHLSYEQYF. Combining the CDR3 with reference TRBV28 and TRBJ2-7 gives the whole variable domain DVKVTQSSRYLVKRTGEKVFLECVQDMDHENMFWYRQDPGLGLRLIYFSYDVKMKEKGDIPEGYSVSREKKERFSLILESASTNQTSMYLCASSSGHLSYEQYFGPGTRLTVT.

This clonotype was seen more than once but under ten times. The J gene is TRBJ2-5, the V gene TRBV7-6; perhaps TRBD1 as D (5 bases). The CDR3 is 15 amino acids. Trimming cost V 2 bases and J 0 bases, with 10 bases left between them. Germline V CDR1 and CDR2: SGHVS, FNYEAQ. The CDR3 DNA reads TGTGCCAGCAGCTTAAGGGGCGAGAACCAAGAGACCCAGTACTTC. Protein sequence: CASSLRGENQETQYF.

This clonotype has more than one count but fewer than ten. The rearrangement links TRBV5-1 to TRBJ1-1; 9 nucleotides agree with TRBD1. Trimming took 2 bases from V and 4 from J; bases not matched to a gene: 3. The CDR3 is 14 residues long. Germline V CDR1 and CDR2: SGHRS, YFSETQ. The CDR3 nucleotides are TGCGCCAGCAGCTTCCGGACAGGGGCCACTGAAGCTTTCTTT. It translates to CASSFRTGATEAFF. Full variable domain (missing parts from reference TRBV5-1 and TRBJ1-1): KAGVTQTPRYLIKTRGQQVTLSCSPISGHRSVSWYQQTPGQGLQFLFEYFSETQRNKGNFPGRFSGRQFSNSRSEMNVSTLELGDSALYLCASSFRTGATEAFFGQGTRLTVV.

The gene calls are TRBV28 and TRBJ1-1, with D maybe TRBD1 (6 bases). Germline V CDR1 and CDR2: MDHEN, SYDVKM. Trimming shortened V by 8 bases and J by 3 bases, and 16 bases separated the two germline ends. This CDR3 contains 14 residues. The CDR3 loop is CASGVTTGHTEAFF. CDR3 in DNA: TGTGCCAGCGGGGTGACGACAGGCCACACTGAAGCTTTCTTT.

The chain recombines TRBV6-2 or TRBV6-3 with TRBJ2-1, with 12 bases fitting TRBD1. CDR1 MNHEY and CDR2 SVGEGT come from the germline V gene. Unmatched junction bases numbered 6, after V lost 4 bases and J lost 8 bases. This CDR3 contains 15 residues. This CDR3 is CASSLGTGGRDEQFF. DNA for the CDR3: TGTGCCAGCAGTTTAGGGACAGGGGGCAGGGATGAGCAGTTCTTC.

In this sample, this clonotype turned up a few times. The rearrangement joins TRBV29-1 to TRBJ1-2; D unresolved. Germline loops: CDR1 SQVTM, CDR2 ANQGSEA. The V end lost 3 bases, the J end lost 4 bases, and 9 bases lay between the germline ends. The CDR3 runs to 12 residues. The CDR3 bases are TGCAGCGTTGACGGGTACTTCTATGGCTACACCTTC. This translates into CSVDGYFYGYTF.